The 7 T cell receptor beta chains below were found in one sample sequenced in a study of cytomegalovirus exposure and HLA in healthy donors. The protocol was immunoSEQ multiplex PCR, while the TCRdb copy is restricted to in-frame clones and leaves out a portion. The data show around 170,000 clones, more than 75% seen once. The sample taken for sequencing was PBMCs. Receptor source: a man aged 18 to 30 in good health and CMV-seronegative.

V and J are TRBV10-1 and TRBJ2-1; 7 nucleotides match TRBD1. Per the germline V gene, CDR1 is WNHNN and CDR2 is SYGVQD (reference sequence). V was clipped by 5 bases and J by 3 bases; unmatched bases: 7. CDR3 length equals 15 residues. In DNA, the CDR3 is TGCGCCAGCAGTCAGGCCGGGACAGACTACAATGAGCAGTTCTTC. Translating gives CASSQAGTDYNEQFF.

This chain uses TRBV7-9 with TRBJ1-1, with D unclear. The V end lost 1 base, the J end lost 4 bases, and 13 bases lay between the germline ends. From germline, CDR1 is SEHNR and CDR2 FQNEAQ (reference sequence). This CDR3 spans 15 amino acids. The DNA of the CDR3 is TGTGCCAGCAGCTTAGGACCGGGCGGAGGCACTGAAGCTTTCTTT. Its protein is CASSLGPGGGTEAFF.

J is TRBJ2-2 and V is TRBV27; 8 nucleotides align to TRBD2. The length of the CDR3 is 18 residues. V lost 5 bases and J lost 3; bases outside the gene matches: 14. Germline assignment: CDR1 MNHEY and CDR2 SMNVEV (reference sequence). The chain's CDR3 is CASSRFGAGGADTGELFF. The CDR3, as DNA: TGTGCCAGCAGTCGATTCGGTGCCGGGGGGGCGGACACCGGGGAGCTGTTTTTT.

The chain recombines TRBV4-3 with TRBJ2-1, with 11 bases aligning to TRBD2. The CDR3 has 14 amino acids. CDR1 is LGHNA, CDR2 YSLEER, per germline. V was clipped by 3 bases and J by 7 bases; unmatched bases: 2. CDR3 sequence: CASSHGTSGNEQFF. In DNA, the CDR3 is TGCGCCAGCAGCCATGGGACTAGCGGTAATGAGCAGTTCTTC.

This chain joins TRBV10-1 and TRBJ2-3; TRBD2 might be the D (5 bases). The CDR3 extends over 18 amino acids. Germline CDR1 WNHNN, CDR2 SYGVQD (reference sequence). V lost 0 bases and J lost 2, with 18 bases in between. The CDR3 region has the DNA TGCGCCAGCAGTGAGTCGATTTTCGGGAACGGAGACACAGATACGCAGTATTTT. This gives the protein CASSESIFGNGDTDTQYF.

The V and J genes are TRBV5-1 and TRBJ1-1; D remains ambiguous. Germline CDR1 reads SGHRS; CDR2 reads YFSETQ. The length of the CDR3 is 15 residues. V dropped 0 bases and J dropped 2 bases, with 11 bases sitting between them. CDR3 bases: TGCGCCAGCAGCTTGGTAGATCGTAGAAACACTGAAGCTTTCTTT. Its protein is CASSLVDRRNTEAFF. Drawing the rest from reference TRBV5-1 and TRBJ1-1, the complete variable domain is KAGVTQTPRYLIKTRGQQVTLSCSPISGHRSVSWYQQTPGQGLQFLFEYFSETQRNKGNFPGRFSGRQFSNSRSEMNVSTLELGDSALYLCASSLVDRRNTEAFFGQGTRLTVV.

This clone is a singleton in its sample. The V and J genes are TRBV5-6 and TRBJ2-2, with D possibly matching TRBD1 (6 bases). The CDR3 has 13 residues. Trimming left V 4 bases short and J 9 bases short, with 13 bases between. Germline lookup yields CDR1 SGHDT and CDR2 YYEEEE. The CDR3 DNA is TGTGCCAGCAGCGAACAGGGTGGCCGGGAGCTGTTTTTT. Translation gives CASSEQGGRELFF.